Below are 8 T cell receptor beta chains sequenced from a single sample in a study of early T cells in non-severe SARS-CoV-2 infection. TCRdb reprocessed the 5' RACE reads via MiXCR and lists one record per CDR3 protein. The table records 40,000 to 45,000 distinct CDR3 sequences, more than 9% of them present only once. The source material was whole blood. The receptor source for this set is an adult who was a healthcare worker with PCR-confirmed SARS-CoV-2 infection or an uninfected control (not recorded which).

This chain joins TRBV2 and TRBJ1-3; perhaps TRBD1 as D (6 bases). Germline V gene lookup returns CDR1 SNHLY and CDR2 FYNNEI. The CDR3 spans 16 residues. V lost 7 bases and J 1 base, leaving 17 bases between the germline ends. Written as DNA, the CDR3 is TGTGCCAGCACTGCCCGCCCGAGGGGGTCTGGAAACACCATATATTTT. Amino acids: CASTARPRGSGNTIYF.

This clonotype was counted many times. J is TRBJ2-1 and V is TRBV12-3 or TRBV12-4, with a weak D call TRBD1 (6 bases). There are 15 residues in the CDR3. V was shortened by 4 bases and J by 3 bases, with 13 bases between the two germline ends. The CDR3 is CASSSQGVGYNEQFF. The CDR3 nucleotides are TGTGCCAGCAGTTCACAGGGAGTAGGCTACAATGAGCAGTTCTTC.

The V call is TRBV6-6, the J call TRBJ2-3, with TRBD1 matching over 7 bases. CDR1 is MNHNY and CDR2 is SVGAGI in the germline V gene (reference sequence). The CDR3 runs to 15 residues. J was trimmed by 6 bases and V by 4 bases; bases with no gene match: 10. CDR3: CASSSGGQPWDTQYF. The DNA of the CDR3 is TGTGCCAGCAGTTCAGGGGGACAGCCCTGGGATACGCAGTATTTT.

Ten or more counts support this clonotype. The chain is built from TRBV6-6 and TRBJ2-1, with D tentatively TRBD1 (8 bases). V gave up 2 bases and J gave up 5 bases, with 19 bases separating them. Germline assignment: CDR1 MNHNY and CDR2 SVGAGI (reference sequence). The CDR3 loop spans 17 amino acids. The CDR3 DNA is TGTGCCAGCAGTTACCCAGGGGGCCCCGGGGGGCACAATGAGCAGTTCTTC. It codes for CASSYPGGPGGHNEQFF.

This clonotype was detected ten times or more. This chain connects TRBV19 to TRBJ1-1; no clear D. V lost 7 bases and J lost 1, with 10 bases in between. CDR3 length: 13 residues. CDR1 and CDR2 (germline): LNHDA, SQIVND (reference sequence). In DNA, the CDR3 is TGTGCCAGTAAGACACAGCAGAACACTGAAGCTTTCTTT. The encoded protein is CASKTQQNTEAFF.

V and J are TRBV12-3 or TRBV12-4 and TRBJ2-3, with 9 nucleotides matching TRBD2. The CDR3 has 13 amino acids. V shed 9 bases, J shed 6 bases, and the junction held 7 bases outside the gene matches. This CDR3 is CASQRGARDTQYF. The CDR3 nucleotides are TGTGCCAGTCAGCGGGGGGCGCGGGATACGCAGTATTTT.

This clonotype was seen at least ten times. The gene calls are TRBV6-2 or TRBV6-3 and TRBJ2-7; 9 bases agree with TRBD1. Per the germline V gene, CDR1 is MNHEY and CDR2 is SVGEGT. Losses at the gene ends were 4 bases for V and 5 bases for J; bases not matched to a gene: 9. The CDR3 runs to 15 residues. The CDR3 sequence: CASSSGDREIHEQYF. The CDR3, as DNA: TGTGCCAGCAGTTCGGGGGACAGGGAAATACACGAGCAGTACTTC.

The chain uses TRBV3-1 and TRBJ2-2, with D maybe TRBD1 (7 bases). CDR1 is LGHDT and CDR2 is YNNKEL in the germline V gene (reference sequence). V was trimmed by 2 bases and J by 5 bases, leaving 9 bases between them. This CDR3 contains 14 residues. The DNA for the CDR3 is TGTGCCAGCAGCCAACCAGGGGGGACCGGGGAGCTGTTTTTT. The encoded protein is CASSQPGGTGELFF.